This TCR beta chain was captured by sequencing in a study of blood T cells in healthy people across ages. Each donor supplied about 9.6 milliliters of peripheral blood. Study-wide results and caveats: Among long-lived donors, naive CD4+ cells were more numerous and diversity higher than in aged donors.

This CDR3 has 14 amino acids. V lost 5 bases, J lost 2 bases, and 13 bases lay in between. The germline gives CDR1 SGHTA, CDR2 FQGNSA. The authors ran a second PCR of about 6 to 11 cycles using a sample-barcoded 5' primer and a J-beta primer mix. TCRdb redid the calling of the 5' RACE reads with MiXCR, one entry per CDR3 protein. Of just over 800,000 distinct CDR3 sequences in the sample, around 68% are singletons; the top ten hold 28%. A note on this clonotype: Antigen specificity is unknown.

The clonotype was recovered from a man under 40 in good health. The rearrangement uses TRBV7-2 and TRBJ2-7; the D is unclear. The sample was blood. DNA for the CDR3: TGTGCCAGCAGCACACGGAGAGGACCCTACGAGCAGTACTTC. Its translation is CASSTRRGPYEQYF.